The 2 T cell receptor beta chains in this list originate from one sample, sequenced in a study of blood T cell repertoires in COVID-19. Profiling relied on immunoSEQ multiplex PCR, and the TCRdb table lists in-frame clones only, not all of them. In the table there are some 120,000 clones, around 90% of which are singletons. Sequencing was performed on peripheral blood. The source of these receptors is a woman between 50 and 59 years old with active or convalescent COVID-19.

The chain carries TRBV6-2 or TRBV6-3 and TRBJ2-7; 7 nucleotides line up with TRBD2. This CDR3 is built from 13 residues. The ends lost 2 bases at V and 3 bases at J; junction bases unmatched: 1. Germline CDR1 reads MNHEY; CDR2 reads SVGEGT. The CDR3 region is CASSYGLVYEQYF. In DNA, the CDR3 is TGTGCCAGCAGTTACGGACTAGTCTACGAGCAGTACTTC.

The CDR3 sequence is CASSWTGPGEQYF. CDR3 nucleotides: TGTGCCAGCAGCTGGACAGGGCCGGGCGAGCAGTACTTC. The V call is TRBV6-5, the J call TRBJ2-7, with 8 positions matching TRBD1. Germline V gene lookup returns CDR1 MNHEY and CDR2 SVGAGI. J lost 6 bases, V lost 6 bases, and 7 bases had no gene match. The CDR3 runs 13 residues.